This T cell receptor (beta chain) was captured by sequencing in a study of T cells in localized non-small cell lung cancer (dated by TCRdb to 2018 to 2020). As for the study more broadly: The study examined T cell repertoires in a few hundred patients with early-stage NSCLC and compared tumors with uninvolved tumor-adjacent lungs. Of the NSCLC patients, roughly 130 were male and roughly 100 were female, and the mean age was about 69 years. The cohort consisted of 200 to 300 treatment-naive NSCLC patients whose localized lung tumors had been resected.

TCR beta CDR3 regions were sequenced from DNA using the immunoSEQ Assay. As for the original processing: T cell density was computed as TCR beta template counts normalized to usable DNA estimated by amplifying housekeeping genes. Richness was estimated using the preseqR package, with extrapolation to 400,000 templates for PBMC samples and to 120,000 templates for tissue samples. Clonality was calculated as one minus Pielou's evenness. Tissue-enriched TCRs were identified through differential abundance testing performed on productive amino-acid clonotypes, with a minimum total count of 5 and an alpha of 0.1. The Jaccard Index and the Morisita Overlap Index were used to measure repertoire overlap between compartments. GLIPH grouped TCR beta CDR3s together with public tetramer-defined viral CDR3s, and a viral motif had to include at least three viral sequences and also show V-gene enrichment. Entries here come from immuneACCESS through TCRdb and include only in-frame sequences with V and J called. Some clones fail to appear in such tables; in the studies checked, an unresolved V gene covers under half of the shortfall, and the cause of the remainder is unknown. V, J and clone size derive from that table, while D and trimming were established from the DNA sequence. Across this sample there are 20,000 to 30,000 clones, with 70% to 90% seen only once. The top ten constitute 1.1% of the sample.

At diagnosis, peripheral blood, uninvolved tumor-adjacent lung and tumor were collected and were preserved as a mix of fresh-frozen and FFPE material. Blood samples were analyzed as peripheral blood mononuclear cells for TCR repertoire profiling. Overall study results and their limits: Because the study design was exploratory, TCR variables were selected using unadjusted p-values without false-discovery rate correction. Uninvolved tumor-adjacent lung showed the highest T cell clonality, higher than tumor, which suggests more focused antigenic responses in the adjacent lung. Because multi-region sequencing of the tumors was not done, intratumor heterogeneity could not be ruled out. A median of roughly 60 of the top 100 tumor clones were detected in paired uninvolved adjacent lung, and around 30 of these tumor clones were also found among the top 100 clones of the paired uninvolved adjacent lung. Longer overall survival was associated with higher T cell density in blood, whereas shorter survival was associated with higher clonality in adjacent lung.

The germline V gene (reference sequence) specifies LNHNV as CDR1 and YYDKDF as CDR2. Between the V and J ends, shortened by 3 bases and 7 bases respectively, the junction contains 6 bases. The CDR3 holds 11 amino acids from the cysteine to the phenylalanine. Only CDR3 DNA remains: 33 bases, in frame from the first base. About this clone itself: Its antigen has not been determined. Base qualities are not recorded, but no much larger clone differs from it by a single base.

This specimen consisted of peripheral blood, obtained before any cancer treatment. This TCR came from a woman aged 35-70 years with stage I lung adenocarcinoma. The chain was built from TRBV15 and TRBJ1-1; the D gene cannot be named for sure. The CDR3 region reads CATSSQYEAFF. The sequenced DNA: TGTGCCACCAGCAGTCAATATGAAGCTTTCTTT. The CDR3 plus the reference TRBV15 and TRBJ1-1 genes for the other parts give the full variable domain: DAMVIQNPRYQVTQFGKPVTLSCSQTLNHNVMYWYQQKSSQAPKLLFHYYDKDFNNEADTPDNFQSRRPNTSFCFLDIRSPGLGDTAMYLCATSSQYEAFFGQGTRLTVV.